In its sample, the clone carrying this T cell receptor beta chain was seen a few times. Antigen: not known. Germline V CDR1 and CDR2: MNHNS, SASEGT. Between the trimmed V and J ends, which lost 6 bases and 6 bases, there was a span of 20 bases. CDR3 size: 16 residues. The data originate from a study of CD8 T cells in ankylosing spondylitis. Regarding the study as a whole: A TCR beta motif of 8 or 9 highly homologous variants appeared characteristic of ankylosing spondylitis blood. In reactive arthritis synovial fluid and blood, some motif variants had been reported before. The study looked at matched synovial fluid samples from ankylosing spondylitis patients. Disease-linked clones were reported to be significantly enriched there.

Making use of molecular barcodes, quantitative 5'-RACE generated TCR beta libraries. TCRdb fed the 5' RACE reads into MiXCR, producing one record per CDR3 protein. Among 150,000 to 200,000 distinct CDR3 sequences listed, around 10% were seen once. The chain recombines TRBV6-1 with TRBJ2-2; no clear D gene. Material for sequencing was blood, either unsorted or a sorted T cell fraction (not recorded which). The clonotype was recovered from a male donor with ankylosing spondylitis or in good health (not recorded which). The CDR3 DNA reads as TGTGCCAGCAGCCAGTTTGGGTCTAGGCGAGCCGGGGAGCTGTTTTTT. This gives the protein CASSQFGSRRAGELFF.